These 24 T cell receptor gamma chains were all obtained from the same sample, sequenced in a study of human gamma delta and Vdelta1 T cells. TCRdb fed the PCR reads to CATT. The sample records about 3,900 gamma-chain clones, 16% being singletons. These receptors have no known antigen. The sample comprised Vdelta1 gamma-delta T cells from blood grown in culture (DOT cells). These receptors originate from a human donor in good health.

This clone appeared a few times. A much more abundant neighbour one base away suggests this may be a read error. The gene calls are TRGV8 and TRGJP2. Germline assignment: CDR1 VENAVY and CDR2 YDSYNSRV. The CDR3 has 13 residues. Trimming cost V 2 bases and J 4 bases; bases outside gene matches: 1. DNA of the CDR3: TGTGCCACCTGGGATAATAGTGATTGGATCAAGACGTTT. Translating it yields CATWDNSDWIKTF.

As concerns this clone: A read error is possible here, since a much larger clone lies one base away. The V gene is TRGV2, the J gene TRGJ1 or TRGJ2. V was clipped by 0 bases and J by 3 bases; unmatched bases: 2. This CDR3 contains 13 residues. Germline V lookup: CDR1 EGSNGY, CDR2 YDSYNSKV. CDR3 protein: CATWDGGYYKKLF. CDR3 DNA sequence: TGTGCCACCTGGGACGGGGGTTATTATAAGAAACTCTTT.

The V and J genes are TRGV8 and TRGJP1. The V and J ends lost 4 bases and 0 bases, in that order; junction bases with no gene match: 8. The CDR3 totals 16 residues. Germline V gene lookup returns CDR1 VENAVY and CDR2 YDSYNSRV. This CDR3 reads CATWDAYHTTGWFKIF. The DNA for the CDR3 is TGTGCCACCTGGGACGCCTACCATACCACTGGTTGGTTCAAGATATTT.

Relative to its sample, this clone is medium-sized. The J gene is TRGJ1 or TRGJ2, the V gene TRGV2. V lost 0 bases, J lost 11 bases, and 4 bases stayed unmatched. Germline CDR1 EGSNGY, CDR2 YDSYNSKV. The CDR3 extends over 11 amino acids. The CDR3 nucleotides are TGTGCCACCTGGGACGGGCATCAGAAACTCTTT. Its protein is CATWDGHQKLF.

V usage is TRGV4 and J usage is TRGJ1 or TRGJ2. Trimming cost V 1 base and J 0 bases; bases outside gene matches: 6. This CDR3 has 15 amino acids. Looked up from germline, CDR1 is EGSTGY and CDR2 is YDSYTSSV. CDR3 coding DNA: TGTGCCACCTGGGATGGAGGCTCGAATTATTATAAGAAACTCTTT. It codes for CATWDGGSNYYKKLF.

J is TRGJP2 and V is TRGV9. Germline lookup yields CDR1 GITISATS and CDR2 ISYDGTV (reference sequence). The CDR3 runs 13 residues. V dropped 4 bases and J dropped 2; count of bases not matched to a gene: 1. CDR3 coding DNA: TGTGCCTTGTGGGAAAGTAGTGATTGGATCAAGACGTTT. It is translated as CALWESSDWIKTF.

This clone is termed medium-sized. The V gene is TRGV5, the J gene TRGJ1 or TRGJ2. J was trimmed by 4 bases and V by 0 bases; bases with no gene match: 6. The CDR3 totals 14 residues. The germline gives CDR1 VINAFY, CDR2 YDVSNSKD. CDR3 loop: CATWDRPFYYKKLF. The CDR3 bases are TGTGCCACCTGGGACAGGCCGTTCTATTATAAGAAACTCTTT.

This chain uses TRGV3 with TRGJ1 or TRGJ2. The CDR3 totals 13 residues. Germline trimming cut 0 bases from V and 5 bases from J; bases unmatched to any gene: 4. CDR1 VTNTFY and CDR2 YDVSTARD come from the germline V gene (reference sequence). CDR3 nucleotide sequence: TGTGCCACCTGGGACAGGCCCGATTATAAGAAACTCTTT. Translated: CATWDRPDYKKLF.

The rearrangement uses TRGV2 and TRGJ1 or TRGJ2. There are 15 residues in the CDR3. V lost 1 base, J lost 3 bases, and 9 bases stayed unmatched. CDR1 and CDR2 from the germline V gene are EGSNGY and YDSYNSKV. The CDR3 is CATWDGLRPYYKKLF. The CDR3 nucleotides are TGTGCCACCTGGGACGGACTTAGGCCTTATTATAAGAAACTCTTT.

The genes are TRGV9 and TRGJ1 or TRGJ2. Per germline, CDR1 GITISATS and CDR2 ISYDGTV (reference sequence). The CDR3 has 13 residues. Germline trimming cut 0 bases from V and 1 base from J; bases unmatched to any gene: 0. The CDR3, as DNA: TGTGCCTTGTGGGAGGTGAATTATTATAAGAAACTCTTT. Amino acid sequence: CALWEVNYYKKLF.

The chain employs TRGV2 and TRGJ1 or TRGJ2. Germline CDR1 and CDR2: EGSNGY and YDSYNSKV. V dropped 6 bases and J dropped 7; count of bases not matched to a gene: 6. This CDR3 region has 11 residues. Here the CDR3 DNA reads TGTGCCACCTGGCGCTCGTATAAGAAACTCTTT. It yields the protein CATWRSYKKLF.

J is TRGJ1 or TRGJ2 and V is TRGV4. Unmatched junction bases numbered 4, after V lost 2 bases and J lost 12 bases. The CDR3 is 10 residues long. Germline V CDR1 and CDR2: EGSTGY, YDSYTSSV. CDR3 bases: TGTGCCACCTGGGATGAGGGGAAACTCTTT. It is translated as CATWDEGKLF.

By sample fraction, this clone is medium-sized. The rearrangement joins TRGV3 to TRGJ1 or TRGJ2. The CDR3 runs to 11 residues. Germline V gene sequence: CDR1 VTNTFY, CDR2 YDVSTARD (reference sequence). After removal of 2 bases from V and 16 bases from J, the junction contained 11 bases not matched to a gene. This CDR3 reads CATWDTRLGLF. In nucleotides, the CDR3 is TGTGCCACCTGGGACACCCGCTTGGGGCTCTTT.

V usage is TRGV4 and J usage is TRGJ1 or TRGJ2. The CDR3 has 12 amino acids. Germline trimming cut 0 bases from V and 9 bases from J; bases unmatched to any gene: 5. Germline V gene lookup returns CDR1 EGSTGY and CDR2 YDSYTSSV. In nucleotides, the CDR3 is TGTGCCACCTGGGATGGGGTCCCTAAGAAACTCTTT. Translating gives CATWDGVPKKLF.

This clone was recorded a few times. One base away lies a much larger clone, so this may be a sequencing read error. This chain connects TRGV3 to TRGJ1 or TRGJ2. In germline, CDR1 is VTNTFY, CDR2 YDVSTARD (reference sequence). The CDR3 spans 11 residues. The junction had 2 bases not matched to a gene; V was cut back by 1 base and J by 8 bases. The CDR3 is CATWDSHKKLF. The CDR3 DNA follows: TGTGCCACCTGGGACAGTCATAAGAAACTCTTT.

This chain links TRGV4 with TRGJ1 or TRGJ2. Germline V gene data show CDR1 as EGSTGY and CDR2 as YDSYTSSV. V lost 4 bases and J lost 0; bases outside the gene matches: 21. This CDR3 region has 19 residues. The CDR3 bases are TGTGCCACCTGGGACAGGCTTCAGACAAAACAACTGAATTATTATAAGAAACTCTTT. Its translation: CATWDRLQTKQLNYYKKLF.

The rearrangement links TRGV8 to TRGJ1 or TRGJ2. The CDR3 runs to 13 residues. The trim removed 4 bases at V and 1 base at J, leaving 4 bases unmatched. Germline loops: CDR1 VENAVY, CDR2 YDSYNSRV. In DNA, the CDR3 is TGTGCCACCTGGGACAAAAATTATTATAAGAAACTCTTT. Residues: CATWDKNYYKKLF.

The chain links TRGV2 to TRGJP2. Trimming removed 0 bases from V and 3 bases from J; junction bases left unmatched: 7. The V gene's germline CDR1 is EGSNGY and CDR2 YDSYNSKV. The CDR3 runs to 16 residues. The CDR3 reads CATWDGRVGSDWIKTF. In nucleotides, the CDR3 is TGTGCCACCTGGGACGGGCGGGTGGGTAGTGATTGGATCAAGACGTTT.

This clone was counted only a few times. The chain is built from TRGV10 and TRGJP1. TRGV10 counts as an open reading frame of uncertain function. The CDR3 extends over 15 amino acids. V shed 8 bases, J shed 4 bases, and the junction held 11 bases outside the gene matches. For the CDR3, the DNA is TGTGCTGCGTGGGATTATTGGTACACTGGTTGGTTCAAGATATTT. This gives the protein CAAWDYWYTGWFKIF.

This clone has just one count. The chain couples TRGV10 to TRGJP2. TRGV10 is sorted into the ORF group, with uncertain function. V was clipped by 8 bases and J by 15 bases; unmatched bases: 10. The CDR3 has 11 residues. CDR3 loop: CAAWPRPVKTF. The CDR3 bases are TGTGCTGCGTGGCCCCGACCGGTCAAGACGTTT.

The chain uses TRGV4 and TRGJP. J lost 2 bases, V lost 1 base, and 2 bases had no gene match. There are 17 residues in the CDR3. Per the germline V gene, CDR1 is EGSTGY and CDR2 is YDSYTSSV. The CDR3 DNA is TGTGCCACCTGGGATGGCCGGCAAGAGTTGGGCAAAAAAATCAAGGTATTT. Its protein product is CATWDGRQELGKKIKVF.

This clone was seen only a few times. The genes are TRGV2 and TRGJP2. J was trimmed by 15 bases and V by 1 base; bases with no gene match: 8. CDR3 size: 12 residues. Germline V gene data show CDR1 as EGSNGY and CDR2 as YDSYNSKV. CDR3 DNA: TGTGCCACCTGGGACGGCCCTGAAGTCAAGACGTTT. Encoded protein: CATWDGPEVKTF.

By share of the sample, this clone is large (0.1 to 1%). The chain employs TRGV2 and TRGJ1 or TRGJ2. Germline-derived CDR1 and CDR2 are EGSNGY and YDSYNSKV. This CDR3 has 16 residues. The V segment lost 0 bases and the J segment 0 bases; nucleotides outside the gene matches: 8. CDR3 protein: CATWDGHGANYYKKLF. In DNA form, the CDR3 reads TGTGCCACCTGGGACGGGCACGGAGCGAATTATTATAAGAAACTCTTT.

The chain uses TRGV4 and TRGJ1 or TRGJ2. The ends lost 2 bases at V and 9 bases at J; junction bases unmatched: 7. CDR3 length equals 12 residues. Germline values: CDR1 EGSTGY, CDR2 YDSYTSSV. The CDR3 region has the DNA TGTGCCACCTGGGATGTAAGGTGTAAGAAACTCTTT. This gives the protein CATWDVRCKKLF.